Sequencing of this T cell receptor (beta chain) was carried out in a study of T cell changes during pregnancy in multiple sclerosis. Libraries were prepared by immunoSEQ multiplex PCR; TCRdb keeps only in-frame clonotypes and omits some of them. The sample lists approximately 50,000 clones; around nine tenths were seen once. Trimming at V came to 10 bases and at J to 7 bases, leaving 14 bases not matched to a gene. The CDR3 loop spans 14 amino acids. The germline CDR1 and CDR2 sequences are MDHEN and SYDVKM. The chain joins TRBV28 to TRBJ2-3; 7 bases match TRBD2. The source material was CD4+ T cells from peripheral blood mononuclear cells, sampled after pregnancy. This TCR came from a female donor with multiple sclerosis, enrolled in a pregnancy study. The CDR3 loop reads CAINRRLAPYTQYF. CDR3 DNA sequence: TGTGCCATAAACCGGAGACTAGCTCCTTATACGCAGTATTTT.